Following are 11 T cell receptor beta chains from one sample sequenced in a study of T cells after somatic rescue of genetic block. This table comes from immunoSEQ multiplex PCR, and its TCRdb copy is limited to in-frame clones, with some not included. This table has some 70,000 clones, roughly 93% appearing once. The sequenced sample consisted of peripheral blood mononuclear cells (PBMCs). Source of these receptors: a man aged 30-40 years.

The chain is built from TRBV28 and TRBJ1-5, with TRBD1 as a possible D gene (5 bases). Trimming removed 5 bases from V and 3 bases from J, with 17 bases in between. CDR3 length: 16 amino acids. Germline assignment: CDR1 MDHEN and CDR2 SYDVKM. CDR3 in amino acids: CASSPLGGTLNQPQHF. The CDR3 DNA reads TGTGCCAGCAGTCCCTTGGGGGGTACCCTCAATCAGCCCCAGCATTTT.

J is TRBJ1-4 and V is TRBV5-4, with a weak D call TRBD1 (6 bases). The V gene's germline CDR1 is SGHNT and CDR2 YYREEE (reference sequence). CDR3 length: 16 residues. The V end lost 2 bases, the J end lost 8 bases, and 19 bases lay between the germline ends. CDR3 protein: CASSFSTGQLLEKLFF. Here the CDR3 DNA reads TGTGCCAGCAGCTTCTCGACAGGCCAACTGCTAGAAAAACTGTTTTTT.

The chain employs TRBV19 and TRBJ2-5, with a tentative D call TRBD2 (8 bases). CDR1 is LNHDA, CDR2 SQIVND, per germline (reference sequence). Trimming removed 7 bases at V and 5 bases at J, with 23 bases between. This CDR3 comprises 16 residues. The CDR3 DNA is TGTGCCAGTACCAATAAGCGACAGGGCGGGGGGGAGACCCAGTACTTC. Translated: CASTNKRQGGGETQYF.

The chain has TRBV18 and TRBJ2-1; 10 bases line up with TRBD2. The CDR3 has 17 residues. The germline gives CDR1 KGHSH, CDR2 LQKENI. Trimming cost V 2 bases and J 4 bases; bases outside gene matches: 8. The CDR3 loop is CASSPSGLAGAYNEQFF. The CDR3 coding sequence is TGTGCCAGCTCACCATCGGGCCTAGCGGGAGCTTACAATGAGCAGTTCTTC.

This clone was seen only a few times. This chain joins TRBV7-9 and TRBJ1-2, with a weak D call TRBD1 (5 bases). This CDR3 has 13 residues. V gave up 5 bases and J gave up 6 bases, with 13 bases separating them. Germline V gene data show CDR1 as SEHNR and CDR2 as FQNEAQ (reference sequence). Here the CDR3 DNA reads TGTGCCAGCAGCCCTGCGCGGGGGGATGGCTACACCTTC. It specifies CASSPARGDGYTF.

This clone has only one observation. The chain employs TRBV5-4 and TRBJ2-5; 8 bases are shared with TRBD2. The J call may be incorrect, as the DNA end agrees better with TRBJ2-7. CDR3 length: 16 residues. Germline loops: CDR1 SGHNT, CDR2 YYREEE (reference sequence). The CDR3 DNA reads TGTGCCAGCAGCTTTGGGGGACTAGTCGGGGCCTACGAGCAGTACTTC. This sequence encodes CASSFGGLVGAYEQYF.

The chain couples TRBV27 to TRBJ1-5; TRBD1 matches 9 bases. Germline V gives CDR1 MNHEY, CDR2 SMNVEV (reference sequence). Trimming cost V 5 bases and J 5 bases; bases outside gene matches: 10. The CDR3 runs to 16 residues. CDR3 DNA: TGTGCCAGCAGTCCCTTGCGACAGGGGGGCTATCAGCCCCAGCATTTT. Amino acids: CASSPLRQGGYQPQHF.

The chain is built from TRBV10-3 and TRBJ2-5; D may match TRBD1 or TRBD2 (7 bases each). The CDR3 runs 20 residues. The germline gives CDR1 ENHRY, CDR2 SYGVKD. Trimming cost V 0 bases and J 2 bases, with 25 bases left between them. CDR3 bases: TGTGCCATCAGTGAGTCTTTTCTGAGACAGGGTGACGGGGGGCAAGAGACCCAGTACTTC. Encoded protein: CAISESFLRQGDGGQETQYF.

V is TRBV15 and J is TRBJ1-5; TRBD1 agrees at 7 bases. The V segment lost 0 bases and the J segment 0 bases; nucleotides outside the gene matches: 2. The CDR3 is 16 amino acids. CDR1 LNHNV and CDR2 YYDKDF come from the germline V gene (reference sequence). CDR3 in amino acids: CATSRDQGDSNQPQHF. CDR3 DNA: TGTGCCACCAGCAGAGATCAGGGGGATAGCAATCAGCCCCAGCATTTT.

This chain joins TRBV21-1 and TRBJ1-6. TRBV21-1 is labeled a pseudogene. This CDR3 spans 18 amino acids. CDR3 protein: CASGEKLAGVSYNSPLHF. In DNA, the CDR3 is TGTGCCAGCGGGGAAAAATTGGCGGGTGTCTCCTATAATTCACCCCTCCACTTT.

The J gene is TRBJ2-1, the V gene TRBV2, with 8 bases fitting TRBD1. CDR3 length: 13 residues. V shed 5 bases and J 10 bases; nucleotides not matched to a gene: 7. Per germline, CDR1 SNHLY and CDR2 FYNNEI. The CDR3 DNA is TGTGCCAGCAGTACCGGACAGGGATTAGAGCAGTTCTTC. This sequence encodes CASSTGQGLEQFF.